The 10 T cell receptor beta chains presented below share a single source sample, sequenced in a study of T cell responses to AZD1222 COVID-19 vaccine. The protocol was immunoSEQ multiplex PCR, while the TCRdb copy is restricted to in-frame clones and leaves out a portion. This table has over 150,000 clones, 85% to 90% appearing once. This specimen was peripheral blood, taken on day 0 of AZD1222 vaccination. These receptors all come from an adult in good health.

The chain uses TRBV7-9 and TRBJ1-2; weak D call: TRBD1 (5 bases). Trimming stripped 5 bases from V and 5 bases from J, with 15 bases between. This CDR3 contains 14 residues. Germline assignment: CDR1 SEHNR and CDR2 FQNEAQ (reference sequence). The CDR3 here is CASSPLGQPYGYTF. The CDR3 DNA reads TGTGCCAGCAGCCCACTGGGGCAGCCTTATGGCTACACCTTC.

The chain combines TRBV9 with TRBJ2-3; D remains unclear. Germline V CDR1 and CDR2: SGDLS, YYNGEE. This CDR3 contains 13 residues. The germline V and J ends were trimmed by 0 bases and 3 bases, with 5 bases remaining between them. The CDR3 nucleotides are TGTGCCAGCAGCGTAGCTTGGACAGATACGCAGTATTTT. Translating it yields CASSVAWTDTQYF.

The chain carries TRBV11-1 and TRBJ2-5, with D hard to call. Germline loops: CDR1 SGHAT, CDR2 FQDESV (reference sequence). The CDR3 is made up of 13 amino acids. Trimming stripped 2 bases from V and 1 base from J, with 5 bases between. CDR3 residues: CASSLSSQETQYF. CDR3 DNA: TGTGCCAGCAGCTTATCCAGCCAAGAGACCCAGTACTTC.

This chain connects TRBV6-5 to TRBJ1-3; D call uncertain. There are 12 residues in the CDR3. Germline loops: CDR1 MNHEY, CDR2 SVGAGI. V gave up 7 bases and J gave up 8 bases, with 12 bases separating them. DNA for the CDR3: TGTGCCAGCACCTCTACCGGGGACACCATATATTTT. Protein sequence: CASTSTGDTIYF.

The count of this clone is one. The chain is built from TRBV3-1 (or the pseudogene TRBV3-2) and TRBJ1-2, with D possibly TRBD1 on 5 matching bases. Trimming removed 4 bases at V and 7 bases at J, with 10 bases between. CDR1 is LGHDT, CDR2 YNNKEL, per germline (reference sequence). The CDR3 loop spans 12 amino acids. CDR3 bases: TGTGCCAGCAGCCGGAGTAGGGGTGGCTACACCTTC. This codes for CASSRSRGGYTF.

V is TRBV7-9 and J is TRBJ2-3; TRBD2 is a possible D gene (6 bases). Germline CDR1 reads SEHNR; CDR2 reads FQNEAQ (reference sequence). Trimming cost V 4 bases and J 8 bases, with 22 bases left between them. CDR3 size: 16 residues. As DNA, the CDR3 is TGTGCCAGCAGCTCACATAGCGGTCAGGGCCCCGGTACGCAGTATTTT. This encodes CASSSHSGQGPGTQYF.

The genes are TRBV30 and TRBJ1-4, with D possibly TRBD1 on 5 matching bases. V was shortened by 3 bases and J by 6 bases, with 8 bases between the two germline ends. The CDR3 has 12 residues. Looked up from germline, CDR1 is GTSNPN and CDR2 is SVGIG (reference sequence). The CDR3 loop reads CAWSRGDEKLFF. The CDR3 DNA is TGTGCCTGGAGCCGGGGCGATGAAAAACTGTTTTTT.

This rearrangement joins TRBV6-5 to TRBJ1-2, with D perhaps TRBD1 (5 bases). There are 16 residues in the CDR3. The V end lost 0 bases, the J end lost 7 bases, and 18 bases lay between the germline ends. Germline V gene data show CDR1 as MNHEY and CDR2 as SVGAGI. DNA of the CDR3: TGTGCCAGCAGTTACTCGGGGGAGGTCATAACGCGTGGCTACACCTTC. Residues: CASSYSGEVITRGYTF.

The chain joins TRBV6-5 to TRBJ1-5; D possibly corresponds to TRBD1 (5 bases). V was clipped by 7 bases and J by 3 bases, with 7 bases between them. The V gene's germline CDR1 is MNHEY and CDR2 SVGAGI. This CDR3 is 12 amino acids long. The CDR3 is CASKGPNQPQHF. CDR3 nucleotides: TGTGCCAGCAAGGGGCCCAATCAGCCCCAGCATTTT.

The CDR3 nucleotides read TGTGCCAGCAGTTCCGACAGGAACAATCAGCCCCAGCATTTT. Translating it yields CASSSDRNNQPQHF. The V call is TRBV6-5, the J call TRBJ1-5; D possibly corresponds to TRBD1 (6 bases). Germline lookup yields CDR1 MNHEY and CDR2 SVGAGI. With 4 bases removed from V and 3 bases from J, the gap between germline ends came to 10 bases. The CDR3 spans 14 residues.